The rows below give T cell receptor beta chains drawn from one sample of a study of blood T cell repertoires in COVID-19. Produced via immunoSEQ multiplex PCR; TCRdb's table is partial and in-frame only. This table holds under 85,000 clones, 85% to 90% found once. The sequencing sample was made of peripheral blood. All receptors come from a man between 65 and 85 years old with active or convalescent COVID-19. The conserved cysteine and the conserved F or W are not part of the CDR3 here. Fields, in order: CDR3 protein, V gene, CDR3 length.

ASSPRGKRGPGNTQY,TRBV3-1/TRBV3-2,15
ASSWGGRRQPQH,TRBV3-1/TRBV3-2,12
ASSPQGRANTGELF,TRBV18,14
ASSLSGSFTDTQY,TRBV28,13
SAGARDQPQH,TRBV29-1,10
ASSLVGGSAGELF,TRBV11-1,13
ATSDPAPGTKMGTQY,TRBV24-1,15
ATSDMTGVTGELF,TRBV24-1,13
ASSSPRRGFGSGNTIY,TRBV14,16
ASSFPRVAGVHNEQF,TRBV5-1,15
ASRRPKEGRRPGNTIY,TRBV11-2,16
ASSQEGRGIVDTQY,TRBV14,14
ASSDHPPGPAF,TRBV6-4,11
ASSRNSEAF,TRBV18,9
ASSRQGYGYT,TRBV28,10
ASSYGLSSGNTIY,TRBV6-5,13
ASSVEENYEQY,TRBV2,11
ASSPGERTEAF,TRBV28,11
ASSIGLAGRETQY,TRBV4-1,13
ASSLGSAYEQY,TRBV27,11
ASSPQGGPYSNQPQH,TRBV18,15
ASSLTDKSGGYT,TRBV18,12
ASSWGQVSNEQY,TRBV28,12
ASRQIAGRYNEQF,TRBV5-1,13
ASSLSGDYNEQF,TRBV5-1,12
ASRTGITYEQY,TRBV28,11
ASSPPDRNFELF,TRBV18,12
ASRPGQDSSYEQY,TRBV6-5,13
ASSTRGGGGNTGELF,TRBV19,15
ASSYHTEAF,TRBV6-5,9
ASSLWTGAVLDTQY,TRBV28,14
ASSLGGSQPQH,TRBV28,11
ASTPNSNQPQH,TRBV7-2,11